Sequencing of this T cell receptor (beta chain) was carried out in a study of radiotherapy plus CTLA-4 blockade in lung cancer. Study findings and constraints: In blood, TCR clones derived from the tumor expanded after radiotherapy plus ipilimumab.

Using immunoSEQ multiplex PCR, the repertoire was profiled, and TCRdb retains in-frame clones only, with some absent. The sample holds 20,000 to 30,000 clones; about 71% are singletons and the top ten take approximately 3.2%. This CDR3 has 16 residues. Germline V gene sequence: CDR1 MNHEY, CDR2 SMNVEV (reference sequence). Trimming took off 0 bases at V and 2 bases at J, with 11 bases between the two ends. As to this clone: The antigen is not known.

The rearrangement links TRBV27 to TRBJ2-1; the D gene is possibly TRBD2 (6 bases). This sequence was found in a human donor with non-small cell lung cancer whose response to radiotherapy plus ipilimumab could not be evaluated. The material sequenced was peripheral blood, taken from a patient treated with radiotherapy plus ipilimumab. The CDR3: CASSLSGLYTYNEQFF. CDR3 bases: TGTGCCAGCAGTTTATCTGGACTATATACCTACAATGAGCAGTTCTTC.